This T cell receptor (beta chain) stems from a study of vaccination and CD4 T cells after COVID-19. The CDR3 length is 13 residues. Germline V gene data show CDR1 as LNHNV and CDR2 as YYDKDF (reference sequence). V lost 1 base to trimming and J lost 11 bases; unmatched junction nucleotides: 4. The assay that was used to sequence DNA from cultured CD4+ T cells was the Oncomine TCR Beta short-read assay. MiXCR was run by TCRdb on the PCR reads, yielding one entry per CDR3 protein. The sample carries 15,000 or so distinct CDR3 sequences, around 30% recorded once. This clonotype was counted between two and nine times. What it binds is unknown. Treatment: approximately 10-day PBMC culture with coronavirus spike peptide pools or control peptides (ViraFEST assay). More than 1.5 million PBMCs went into each well for culture with approximately 10 IU/ml IL-2 and approximately 9 ug/ml peptide pools. Days 3 and 7 saw half the medium swapped for fresh IL-2 medium.

The J gene is TRBJ1-1, the V gene TRBV15, with TRBD1 matching over 10 bases. The clonotype originates from a human donor with COVID-19. The sequenced sample was cultured CD4+ T cells from blood. CDR3 loop: CATSRGQGARAFF. The CDR3 nucleotides are TGTGCCACCAGCAGAGGACAGGGGGCGCGGGCTTTCTTT.